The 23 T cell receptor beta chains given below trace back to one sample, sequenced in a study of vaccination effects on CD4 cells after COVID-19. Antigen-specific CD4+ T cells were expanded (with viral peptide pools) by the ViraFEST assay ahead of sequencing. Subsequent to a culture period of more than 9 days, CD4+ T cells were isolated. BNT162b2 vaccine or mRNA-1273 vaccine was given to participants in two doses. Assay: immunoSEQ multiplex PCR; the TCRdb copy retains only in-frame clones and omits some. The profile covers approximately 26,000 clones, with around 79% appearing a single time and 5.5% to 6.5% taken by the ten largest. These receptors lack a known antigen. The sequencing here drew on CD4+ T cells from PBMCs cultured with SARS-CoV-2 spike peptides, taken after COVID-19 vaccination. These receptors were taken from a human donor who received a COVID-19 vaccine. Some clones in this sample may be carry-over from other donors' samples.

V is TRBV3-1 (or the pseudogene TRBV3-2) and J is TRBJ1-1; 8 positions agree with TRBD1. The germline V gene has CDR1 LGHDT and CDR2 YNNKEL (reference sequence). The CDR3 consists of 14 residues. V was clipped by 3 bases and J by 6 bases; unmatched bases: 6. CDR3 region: CASSQTGVKAEAFF. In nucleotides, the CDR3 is TGTGCCAGCAGCCAGACAGGGGTCAAGGCTGAAGCTTTCTTT.

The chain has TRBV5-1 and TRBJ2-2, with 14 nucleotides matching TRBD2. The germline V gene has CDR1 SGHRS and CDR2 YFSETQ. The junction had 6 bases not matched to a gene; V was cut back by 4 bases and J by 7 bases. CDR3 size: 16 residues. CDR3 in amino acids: CASSPGTSGGGGELFF. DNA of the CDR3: TGCGCCAGCAGCCCCGGGACTAGCGGGGGAGGCGGGGAGCTGTTTTTT.

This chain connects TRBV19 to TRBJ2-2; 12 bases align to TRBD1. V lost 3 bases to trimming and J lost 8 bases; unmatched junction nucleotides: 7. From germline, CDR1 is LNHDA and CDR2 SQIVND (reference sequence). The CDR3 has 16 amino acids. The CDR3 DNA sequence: TGTGCCAGTAGTATCCCGGGACAGGGGGCAAGGGGGGAGCTGTTTTTT. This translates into CASSIPGQGARGELFF.

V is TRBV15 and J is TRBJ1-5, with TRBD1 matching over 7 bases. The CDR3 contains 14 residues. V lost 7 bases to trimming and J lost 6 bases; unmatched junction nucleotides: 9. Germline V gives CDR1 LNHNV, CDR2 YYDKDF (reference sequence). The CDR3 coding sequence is TGTGCCACCACCAAGACAGGGACCACTCAGCCCCAGCATTTT. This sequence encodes CATTKTGTTQPQHF.

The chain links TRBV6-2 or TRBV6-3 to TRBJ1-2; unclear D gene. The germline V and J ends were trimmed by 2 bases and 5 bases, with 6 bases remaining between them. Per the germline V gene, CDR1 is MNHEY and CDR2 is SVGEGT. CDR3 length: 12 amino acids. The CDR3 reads CASSYAVYGYTF. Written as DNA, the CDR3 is TGTGCCAGCAGTTACGCCGTTTATGGCTACACCTTC.

Here the CDR3 DNA reads TGTGCCAGCTCACGACCGGTTGGGGACAGGGCTGGCTACACCTTC. It translates to CASSRPVGDRAGYTF. This rearrangement joins TRBV18 to TRBJ1-2, with TRBD1 matching 9 bases. J lost 7 bases, V lost 4 bases, and 10 bases had no gene match. CDR3 length: 15 amino acids. The V gene's germline CDR1 is KGHSH and CDR2 LQKENI.

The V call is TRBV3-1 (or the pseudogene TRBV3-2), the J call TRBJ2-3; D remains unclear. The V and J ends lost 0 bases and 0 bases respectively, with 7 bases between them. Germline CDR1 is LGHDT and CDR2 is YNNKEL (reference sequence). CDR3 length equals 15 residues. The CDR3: CASSQDLYSTDTQYF. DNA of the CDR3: TGTGCCAGCAGCCAAGATCTTTATAGCACAGATACGCAGTATTTT.

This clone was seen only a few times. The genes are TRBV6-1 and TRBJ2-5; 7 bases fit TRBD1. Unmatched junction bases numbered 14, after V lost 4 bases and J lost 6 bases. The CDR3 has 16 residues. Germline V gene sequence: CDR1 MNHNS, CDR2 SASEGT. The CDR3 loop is CASSVNYLQGPKTQYF. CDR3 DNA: TGTGCCAGCAGTGTGAATTACTTACAGGGGCCGAAGACCCAGTACTTC.

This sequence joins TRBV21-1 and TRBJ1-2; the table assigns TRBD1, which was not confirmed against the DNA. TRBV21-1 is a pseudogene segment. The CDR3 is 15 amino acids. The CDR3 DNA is TGTGCCAGCAGCAAAGAACCAGGGCTAAGATATGGCTACACCTTC. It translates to CASSKEPGLRYGYTF.

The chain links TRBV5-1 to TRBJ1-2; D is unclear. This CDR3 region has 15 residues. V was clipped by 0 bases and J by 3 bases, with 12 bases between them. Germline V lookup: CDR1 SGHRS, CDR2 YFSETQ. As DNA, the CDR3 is TGCGCCAGCAGCTTGGCCCCAACAGCCCACTATGGCTACACCTTC. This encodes CASSLAPTAHYGYTF.

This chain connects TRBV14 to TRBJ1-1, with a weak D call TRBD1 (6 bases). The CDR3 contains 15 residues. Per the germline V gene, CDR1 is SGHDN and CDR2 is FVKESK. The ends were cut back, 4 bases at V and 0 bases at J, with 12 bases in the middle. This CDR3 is CASSRTAGVNTEAFF. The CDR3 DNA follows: TGTGCCAGCAGCCGAACCGCAGGGGTGAACACTGAAGCTTTCTTT.

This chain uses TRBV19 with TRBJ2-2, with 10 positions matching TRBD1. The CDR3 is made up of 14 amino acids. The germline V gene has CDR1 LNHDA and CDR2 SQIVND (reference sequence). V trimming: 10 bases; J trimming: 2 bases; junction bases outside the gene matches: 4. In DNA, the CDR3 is TGTGCCATTAGGGACAGGGGTAACACCGGGGAGCTGTTTTTT. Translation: CAIRDRGNTGELFF.

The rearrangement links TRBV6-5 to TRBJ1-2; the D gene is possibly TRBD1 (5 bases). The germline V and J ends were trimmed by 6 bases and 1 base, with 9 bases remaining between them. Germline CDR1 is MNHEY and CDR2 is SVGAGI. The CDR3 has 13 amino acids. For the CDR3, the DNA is TGTGCCAGCAGATTAGACAGTAACTATGGCTACACCTTC. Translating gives CASRLDSNYGYTF.

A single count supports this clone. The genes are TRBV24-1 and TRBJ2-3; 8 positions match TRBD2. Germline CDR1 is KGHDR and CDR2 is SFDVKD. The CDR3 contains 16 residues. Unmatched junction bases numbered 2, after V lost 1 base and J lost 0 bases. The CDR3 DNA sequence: TGTGCCACCAGTGATTTTAGCGGGGCGAGCACAGATACGCAGTATTTT. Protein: CATSDFSGASTDTQYF.

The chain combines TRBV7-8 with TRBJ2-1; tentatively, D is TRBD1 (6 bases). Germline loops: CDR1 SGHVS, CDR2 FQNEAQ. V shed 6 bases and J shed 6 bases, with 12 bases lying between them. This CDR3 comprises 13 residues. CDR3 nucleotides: TGTGCCAGCAGTTCGAACAGGGCCAATGAGCAGTTCTTC. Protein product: CASSSNRANEQFF.

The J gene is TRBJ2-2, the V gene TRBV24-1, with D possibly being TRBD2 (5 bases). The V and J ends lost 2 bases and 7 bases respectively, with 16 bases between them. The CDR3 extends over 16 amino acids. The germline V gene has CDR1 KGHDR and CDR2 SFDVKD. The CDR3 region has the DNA TGTGCCACCAGTGATTATGACGGGATTCGGGACGGGGAGCTGTTTTTT. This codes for CATSDYDGIRDGELFF.

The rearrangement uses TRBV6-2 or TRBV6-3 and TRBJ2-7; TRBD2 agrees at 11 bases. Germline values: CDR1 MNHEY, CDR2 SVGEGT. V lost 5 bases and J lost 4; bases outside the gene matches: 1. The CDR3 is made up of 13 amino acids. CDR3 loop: CASSRLAGYEQYV. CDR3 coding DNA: TGTGCCAGCAGTCGACTAGCGGGGTACGAGCAGTACGTC.

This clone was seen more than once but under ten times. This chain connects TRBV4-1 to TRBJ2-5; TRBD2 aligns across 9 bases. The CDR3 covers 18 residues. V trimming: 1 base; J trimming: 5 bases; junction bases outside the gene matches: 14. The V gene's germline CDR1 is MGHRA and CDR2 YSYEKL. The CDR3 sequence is CASSQGPLRAGGLETQYF. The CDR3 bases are TGCGCCAGCAGCCAAGGGCCCCTTAGGGCGGGGGGGCTGGAGACCCAGTACTTC.

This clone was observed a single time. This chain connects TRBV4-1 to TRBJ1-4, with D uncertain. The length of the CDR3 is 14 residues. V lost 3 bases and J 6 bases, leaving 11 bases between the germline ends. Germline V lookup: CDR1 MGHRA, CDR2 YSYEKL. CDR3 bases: TGCGCCAGCAGCCATGTCAGTGACCATGAAAAACTGTTTTTT. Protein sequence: CASSHVSDHEKLFF.

CDR3 residues: CASSGQGGYGYTF. The CDR3 nucleotides are TGTGCCAGCAGTGGGCAGGGAGGCTATGGCTACACCTTC. The genes are TRBV2 and TRBJ1-2, with a tentative D call TRBD1 (5 bases). Germline V gene data show CDR1 as SNHLY and CDR2 as FYNNEI. Trimming took off 4 bases at V and 4 bases at J, with 10 bases between the two ends. CDR3 length: 13 residues.

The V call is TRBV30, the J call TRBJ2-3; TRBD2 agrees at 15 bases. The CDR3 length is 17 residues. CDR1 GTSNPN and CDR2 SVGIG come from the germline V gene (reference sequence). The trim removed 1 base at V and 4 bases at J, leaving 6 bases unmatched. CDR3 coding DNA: TGTGCCTGGAGTGGAGGACTAGCGGGGGGGCCAGCAGATACGCAGTATTTT. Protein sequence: CAWSGGLAGGPADTQYF.

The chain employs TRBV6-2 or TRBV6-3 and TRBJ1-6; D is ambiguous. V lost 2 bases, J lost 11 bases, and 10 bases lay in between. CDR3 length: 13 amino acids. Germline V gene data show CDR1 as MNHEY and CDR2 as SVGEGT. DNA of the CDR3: TGTGCCAGCAGTTACGATAGCATACCACCCCTCCACTTT. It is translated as CASSYDSIPPLHF.

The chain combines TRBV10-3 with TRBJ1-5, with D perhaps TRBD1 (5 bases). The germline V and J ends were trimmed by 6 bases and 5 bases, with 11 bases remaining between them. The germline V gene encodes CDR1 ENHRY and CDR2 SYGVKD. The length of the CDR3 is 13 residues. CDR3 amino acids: CAIRIDRDQPQHF. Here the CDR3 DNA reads TGTGCCATCAGGATTGACAGAGATCAGCCCCAGCATTTT.